This note documents a single TCR beta chain sequence. Its antigen is unknown. This entry comes from a study of CXCR3-negative and CXCR3-positive naive CD8 T cells. Study-wide results and caveats: TRB CDR3s of CXCR3-positive naive cells were more hydrophobic than those of CXCR3-negative naive cells.

The germline gives CDR1 LNHNV, CDR2 YYDKDF (reference sequence). The CDR3 consists of 15 residues. UMI labels and 5' RACE were used to prepare the TRB cDNA libraries. TCRdb re-called the 5' RACE reads; every CDR3 protein appears as one record, without DNA. The repertoire shows approximately 7,300 distinct CDR3 sequences; the top ten hold approximately 1.4%. The gene calls are TRBV15 and TRBJ1-4. The TCR was taken from a human donor in good health. Some clones in this sample may be carry-over from other donors' samples. What was sequenced was naive CXCR3+ CD8+ T cells from blood. The subset here: CD45RO-CCR7+CD27+CD95- naive CD8+ T cells expressing CXCR3 (TNR3+). This CDR3 is CATSPRRQHNEKLFF. The whole variable domain, remainder taken from reference TRBV15 and TRBJ1-4, is DAMVIQNPRYQVTQFGKPVTLSCSQTLNHNVMYWYQQKSSQAPKLLFHYYDKDFNNEADTPDNFQSRRPNTSFCFLDIRSPGLGDTAMYLCATSPRRQHNEKLFFGSGTQLSVL.